These T cell receptor beta chains were read from a single sample in a study of regulatory T cells in long-lasting Graves disease. TCRdb re-derived calls from the multiplex PCR reads in MiXCR, one entry per CDR3 protein. Here the sample spans about 240,000 distinct CDR3 sequences, 20% to 25% being singletons. Sequenced here: peripheral blood mononuclear cells (PBMCs), sampled at new diagnosis, from a patient treated with antithyroid drugs. The receptors were gathered from a female donor with Graves disease. The CDR3 runs from the conserved cysteine through the conserved F or W. D genes are given only for firm matches. Clone size is shown for a subset of rows, as once, few, many or a class of expanded clone.

J | D | size | V | CDR3 | DNA
TRBJ2-3 | TRBD2 | many | TRBV27 | CASTQWGGDTQYF | TGTGCCAGCACCCAGTGGGGGGGGGATACGCAGTATTTT
TRBJ2-3 | TRBD2 | many | TRBV9 | CASGGGADTQYF | TGTGCCAGCGGGGGGGGAGCAGATACGCAGTATTTT
TRBJ1-4 | TRBD1 | many | TRBV3-1 | CASSRSDRGRANEKLFF | TGTGCCAGCAGCCGATCGGACAGGGGGCGAGCTAATGAAAAACTGTTTTTT
TRBJ2-1 | NA | many | TRBV27 | CASSSIRYNEQFF | TGTGCCAGCAGTTCAATCCGCTACAATGAGCAGTTCTTC
TRBJ2-5 | TRBD1 | many | TRBV2 | CASSLGQGQETQYF | TGTGCCAGCAGTCTGGGACAGGGCCAAGAGACCCAGTACTTC
TRBJ2-7 | NA | few | TRBV7-2 | CASSSPRQGSYEQYF | TGTGCCAGCAGCTCCCCACGACAAGGATCCTACGAGCAGTACTTC
TRBJ2-1 | TRBD2 | NA | TRBV7-2 | CASSLLAGGVEQFF | TGTGCCAGCAGCTTACTTGCGGGGGGAGTGGAGCAGTTCTTC
TRBJ1-1 | NA | many | TRBV11-3 | CASSSGRSDTEAFF | TGTGCCAGCAGCAGCGGGCGTTCGGACACTGAAGCTTTCTTT
TRBJ2-1 | TRBD1 | NA | TRBV7-2 | CASSVDRDRGLLHEQFF | TGTGCCAGCAGCGTAGACCGGGACAGGGGCTTATTGCATGAGCAGTTCTTC
TRBJ2-1 | TRBD1 | NA | TRBV11-3 | CASTDAGQGSNEQFF | TGTGCCAGCACCGACGCGGGACAGGGAAGCAATGAGCAGTTCTTC
TRBJ1-2 | NA | many | TRBV20-1 | CSARDNRRAGWNYGYTF | TGCAGTGCTAGAGATAATCGTCGCGCAGGGTGGAACTATGGCTACACCTTC
TRBJ2-5 | NA | many | TRBV10-1 | CASSEDQRSPVETQYF | TGCGCCAGCAGTGAAGATCAACGATCCCCCGTGGAGACCCAGTACTTC
TRBJ2-7 | NA | many | TRBV12-3/TRBV12-4 | CASSLVVDEQYF | TGTGCCAGCAGTTTAGTCGTGGACGAGCAGTACTTC
TRBJ2-1 | NA | many | TRBV7-8 | CASSLEGARGRRSYNEQFF | TGTGCCAGCAGCTTAGAGGGGGCGCGGGGGAGAAGGTCCTACAATGAGCAGTTCTTC